Below, one T cell receptor beta chain is given with its context. Its antigen remains undetermined. The junction differs from germline at one of its ends, possibly a read error. The cohort comprised 710 or so healthy bone marrow donors. Cohort members were all nominally healthy when sampled, although unrecorded immune exposures were likely present. The donor tested CMV seronegative, placing the donor among the 350 or so seronegative members of the cohort. A peripheral blood sample was provided by each donor, and peripheral blood mononuclear cells were used for TCR beta sequencing. Genomic DNA was extracted from the blood cell samples with the Qiagen DNeasy Blood Extraction Kit. This specimen belongs to a study of cytomegalovirus exposure and HLA in healthy donors (dated by TCRdb to about 2017). Regarding the complete study: In an earlier analysis of under 600 of the donors, approximately 300 Gb of sequence data and approximately 100 million unique TCR beta sequences from about 179 million T cells were reported. Approximately 310 gigabases of sequencing data and 70 million to 100 million unique TCR sequences were included in an early release covering about 620 HLA-typed donors. Of the 300 to 500 genotyped donors, 81% were placed in the genetic ancestry cluster associated with self-reported Caucasian donors. The study aimed to test whether signatures of past pathogen exposure could be identified by cataloging public T cell receptors. The T cell repertoires of some 700 subjects were profiled by immunosequencing and related to cytomegalovirus serostatus. Besides the first cohort of 550 to 750 subjects, a separate validation cohort made up of roughly 120 different subjects was used. To predict cytomegalovirus infection status, the study combined high-throughput TCR immunosequencing, statistical association of individual TCRs with disease status, and machine learning. A later analysis re-analyzed previously published TCR beta repertoires from roughly 600 donors and added high-resolution HLA genotyping to study TCR occurrence patterns. In the later analysis, no new phenotypic data were used to find candidate immune exposures; instead, reliance was placed on TCR beta sequences and their occurrence across donors. An earlier analysis of around 580 of the donors used high-throughput TCR beta sequencing to judge whether each TCR beta V gene segment behaved as functional or pseudogenic. Donor age, sex, ethnicity and CMV serostatus were compiled alongside the repertoire data. Genome-wide SNP genotypes for about 65% of the 666 donors were used in a later genetic analysis, which treated that subset as a discovery cohort. Every repertoire in the discovery cohort had been generated on one and the same sequencing platform. Both class I and class II loci were covered by HLA typing, at four-digit resolution. The number of typed donors differed by locus: roughly 629-630 for A, B, C, DRB1 and DQB1; some 540 for DQA1; 600 to 610 for DPA1; and around 450 for DPB1. Roughly 5 DR-DQ haplotypes were handled as single units for association and clustering, since linkage in the cohort was strong. On average, about 200,000 unique TCR beta nucleotide sequences were sequenced per donor among 398 genotyped donors of the cohort, with roughly 18% of those sequences being non-productive. Overall study outcomes, separate from this receptor: In a later analysis, several top co-occurrence clusters were reported to appear linked to parvovirus B19, influenza, CMV and Epstein-Barr virus. According to a later genetic analysis, donors in an Asian-associated ancestry cluster had fewer N-insertions in productive TCRs than the roughly 700-donor mean. Because HLA typing was unavailable for some donors at each locus, only the typed subset was used in association tests. Cytomegalovirus status was reported to be diagnosed by the classifier with high specificity and sensitivity in both the original and validation cohorts. The study gave a list of under 200 TCR beta chains associated with cytomegalovirus. Specific HLA alleles were associated with some 15,000 TCR beta sequences at a false discovery rate of 0.05 in a later analysis. Broadly in line with IMGT annotations, most TCR beta V segments showed up in productive rearrangements about 87% or about 30% of the time in an earlier analysis of 587 of the donors. A further reported finding was that TCR beta sequences accurately predicted the HLA-A and HLA-B alleles for most subjects in the first cohort. A later analysis found that TCR association rates varied across HLA loci, with DRB1 alleles showing the most associated TCRs and HLA-C alleles the fewest. Because counts were too low, some 17 rarely observed V segments, including chromosome 9 orphons, were excluded from the earlier analysis of several hundred of the donors. When HLA alleles, especially DR and DQ, strongly co-occurred, attributing TCR associations to individual alleles was difficult. In this cohort, only TCR beta chains were sequenced, and detectable features were limited by the absence of alpha or paired-chain data. A group of highly shared sequence variants was considered likely to be a technical artifact of the sequencing pipeline. An association between a missense DCLRE1C variant and V-gene and J-gene trimming of TCR beta chains was found in a later genetic analysis and replicated in an independent cohort. Most TCR sequences were observed very rarely across donors, whereas some public TCRs were present in many individuals. Three of the identified cytomegalovirus-associated TCR beta chains were confirmed in vitro to be specific for cytomegalovirus antigens. Linkage disequilibrium might explain the correlated functional status among segregating V segments, but an unknown experimental factor could not be ruled out. According to the authors, the approach could potentially be generalized to other disease states and immunological phenotypes. Some IMGT-functional V segments, including TRBV6-2 and TRBV6-3, could not be told apart with the 87-base-pair reads, so those segments were excluded. Sequencing depth was assumed to be roughly uniform across donors in the presence/absence analyses, though that assumption may not hold. CMV serostatus was the only immune exposure information available for the cohort. A later analysis found that HLA-associated TCR beta chains were more clonally expanded and had lower generation probabilities than equally common non-associated chains. According to a later analysis, most CMV-associated TCR beta chains appeared to be HLA-restricted, and the HLA associations seemed to be driven largely by CMV exposure.

There are 14 amino acids in the CDR3, from cysteine to phenylalanine inclusive. Only the CDR3 DNA stays, 42 bases, in frame from base 1. CDR1 is given as MNHEY and CDR2 as SMNVEV, both from the germline V gene (reference sequence). Libraries were made using the immunoSEQ multiplex PCR assay. For the multiplex PCR, a mixture combining 60 forward primers for TCR Vbeta segments and 13 reverse primers for TCR Jbeta segments was used. The CDR3 region of rearranged TCR beta genes was amplified from genomic DNA by a multiplex PCR assay. On the Illumina HiSeq System, the amplified TCR beta libraries were sequenced as 87-base-pair reads. The study's own analysis went as follows. A later analysis counted some 80 million unique TCR beta chains across the 666 repertoires, and 9 million to 14 million of these chains were shared by at least two donors. Raw reads were error-corrected and collapsed into unique sequences with a nearest-neighbor algorithm that merged closely related sequences to remove PCR and sequencing errors. Alignment of CDR3 sequences to IMGT reference sequences was used to assign V, D and J gene segments. For a sequence to be retained, a match of at least six nucleotides to both a V gene segment and a J gene segment was required. Rearrangements were classified as productive when the CDR3 lacked stop codons and remained in frame with V and J, and all other rearrangements were classified as non-productive. CDR3 was defined according to IMGT convention as the region running from the second conserved V-encoded cysteine to the conserved J-encoded phenylalanine. The earlier analysis of fewer than 750 of the donors excluded sequences that lacked an unambiguous match to a single V gene segment. In an earlier analysis of approximately 610 of the donors, V segments were called functional above 56.7% productive rearrangements and were called segregating when the between-donor standard deviation exceeded 5%. To diagnose cytomegalovirus status from the catalog of TCR beta chain sequences, a statistical classification framework was built. V and J gene assignment, in a later analysis, came from comparing TCR nucleotide sequences with IMGT/GENE-DB human TR gene sequences. The TCRdist pipeline was used in a later analysis to assign CDR3 sequences and most-parsimonious VDJ recombination scenarios. In a later analysis, each TCR beta chain was defined by its CDR3 amino acid sequence together with its V-gene family, and reads without a unique V-gene family were excluded. A later analysis removed several hundred highly shared, low-generation-probability nucleotide sequences to deal with suspected cross-contamination and a sequencing artifact. In a later analysis, a clonal expansion index for each public chain was calculated from normalized within-repertoire ranks of inferred template counts. In a later analysis, generation probabilities were computed with a VDJ recombination model fitted to out-of-frame rearrangements, and the resulting probabilities were checked against IGoR. A later analysis scored TCR-TCR, TCR-HLA and TCR-CMV co-occurrence with hypergeometric tests, applying a repertoire-size bias correction to TCR pairs. A later analysis estimated false discovery rates by permuting HLA or CMV assignments 20 times. In a later analysis, co-occurring TCRs were grouped using DBSCAN, with TCRdist sequence similarity added in when clustering inside HLA-allele-positive subsets. Repertoires with fewer than 30,000 or more than 120,000 public chains, plus five repertoires with anomalous nucleotide sharing, were excluded from co-occurrence clustering. TCRdb carries this immuneACCESS record with in-frame sequences only. Its versions omit some clonotypes, under half of them owing to an unresolved V gene in the studies checked, with the rest unexplained. That table furnishes V, J and clone size, whereas the DNA furnished D and trimming. The sample table lists fewer than 150,000 clones, less than 90% of them with a count of one. The leading ten clones occupy 0.2% to 0.3% of the sample.

The source material was PBMCs. This TCR was sampled from a man aged 50 or older in good health and CMV-seronegative. Recombination joined TRBV27 with TRBJ2-7; 7 bases in between match TRBD1. CDR3 loop: CASSSPGRTGPSTF. The DNA reads TGTGCCAGCAGTTCACCGGGAAGGACAGGACCATCCACCTTC.